This is a list of T cell receptor beta chains from one sample in a study of blood T cell repertoires in COVID-19. The repertoire was sequenced with immunoSEQ multiplex PCR; TCRdb's copy has only in-frame clones and lacks some. The sample has 200,000 to 300,000 clones, roughly nine tenths seen once. Sequenced material: peripheral blood. The receptors derive from a man aged 55 to 69 with acute or convalescent COVID-19. CDR3s include the opening cysteine and the closing phenylalanine or tryptophan. D genes are given only for firm matches. The size field is filled for only some rows; it gives once, few, many or a size class.

d_call: NA; clone_size: NA; v_call: TRBV10-3; j_call: TRBJ2-7; cdr3_aa: CAISESGGDYEQYF; cdr3_nt: TGTGCCATCAGTGAGTCTGGCGGGGACTACGAGCAGTACTTC
d_call: NA; clone_size: NA; v_call: TRBV7-3; j_call: TRBJ1-3; cdr3_aa: CASKSGPGNTIYF; cdr3_nt: TGTGCCAGTAAGTCCGGTCCTGGAAACACCATATATTTT
d_call: NA; clone_size: NA; v_call: TRBV19; j_call: TRBJ1-5; cdr3_aa: CASSTSQRYSNQPQHF; cdr3_nt: TGTGCCAGTAGTACTTCACAGAGATATAGCAATCAGCCCCAGCATTTT
d_call: NA; clone_size: NA; v_call: TRBV11-2; j_call: TRBJ1-1; cdr3_aa: CASSLAGSGRNTEAFF; cdr3_nt: TGTGCCAGCAGCTTAGCGGGGTCGGGGAGGAACACTGAAGCTTTCTTT
d_call: NA; clone_size: NA; v_call: TRBV5-1; j_call: TRBJ1-1; cdr3_aa: CASSWRGARGDTEAFF; cdr3_nt: TGCGCCAGCAGCTGGCGGGGGGCCCGGGGGGACACTGAAGCTTTCTTT
d_call: NA; clone_size: NA; v_call: TRBV7-2; j_call: TRBJ1-3; cdr3_aa: CASSPTRGGSSGNTIYF; cdr3_nt: TGTGCCAGCAGCCCCACGCGGGGGGGCTCCTCTGGAAACACCATATATTTT
d_call: NA; clone_size: NA; v_call: TRBV5-4; j_call: TRBJ2-2; cdr3_aa: CASSLTAGNTGELFF; cdr3_nt: TGTGCCAGCAGCTTGACAGCTGGGAACACCGGGGAGCTGTTTTTT
d_call: TRBD1; clone_size: NA; v_call: TRBV11-3; j_call: TRBJ2-1; cdr3_aa: CASSSYRDRGPISYNEQFF; cdr3_nt: TGTGCCAGCAGCTCCTACCGGGACAGGGGGCCCATCTCCTACAATGAGCAGTTCTTC
d_call: NA; clone_size: NA; v_call: TRBV6-5; j_call: TRBJ2-2; cdr3_aa: CASSIQETGELFF; cdr3_nt: TGTGCCAGCAGTATACAGGAGACCGGGGAGCTGTTTTTT
d_call: TRBD2; clone_size: few; v_call: TRBV27; j_call: TRBJ2-1; cdr3_aa: CASSSMPAGDLDNEQFF; cdr3_nt: TGTGCCAGCAGTTCAATGCCAGCGGGAGACCTGGACAATGAGCAGTTCTTC
d_call: TRBD1; clone_size: few; v_call: TRBV29-1; j_call: TRBJ1-1; cdr3_aa: CSARTGGNTEAFF; cdr3_nt: TGCAGCGCCCGGACAGGGGGGAACACTGAAGCTTTCTTT
d_call: TRBD2; clone_size: NA; v_call: TRBV29-1; j_call: TRBJ2-3; cdr3_aa: CSVPSGSADTQYF; cdr3_nt: TGCAGCGTTCCTAGCGGGAGCGCAGATACGCAGTATTTT
d_call: TRBD1; clone_size: NA; v_call: TRBV20-1; j_call: TRBJ1-2; cdr3_aa: CSGHRGQGYTF; cdr3_nt: TGCAGTGGGCACAGGGGTCAAGGCTACACCTTC
d_call: NA; clone_size: NA; v_call: TRBV4-3; j_call: TRBJ1-3; cdr3_aa: CASSQETGYGNTIYF; cdr3_nt: TGCGCCAGCAGCCAAGAAACGGGATATGGAAACACCATATATTTT
d_call: NA; clone_size: once; v_call: TRBV18; j_call: TRBJ2-3; cdr3_aa: CASSPQAGPSTDTQYF; cdr3_nt: TGTGCCAGCTCACCACAAGCGGGCCCTAGCACAGATACGCAGTATTTT
d_call: TRBD1; clone_size: NA; v_call: TRBV27; j_call: TRBJ2-1; cdr3_aa: CASSYETGAGEQFF; cdr3_nt: TGTGCCAGCAGTTACGAGACAGGGGCAGGGGAGCAGTTCTTC
d_call: NA; clone_size: NA; v_call: TRBV18; j_call: TRBJ1-2; cdr3_aa: CASSPPGQENYGYTF; cdr3_nt: TGTGCCAGCTCACCACCGGGGCAGGAGAACTATGGCTACACCTTC
d_call: TRBD2; clone_size: NA; v_call: TRBV28; j_call: TRBJ2-1; cdr3_aa: CASGLAALDEQFF; cdr3_nt: TGTGCCAGCGGACTAGCGGCTTTGGATGAGCAGTTCTTC
d_call: TRBD2; clone_size: NA; v_call: TRBV12-5; j_call: TRBJ2-7; cdr3_aa: CASGLDPGTSVYEQYF; cdr3_nt: TGTGCTAGTGGTTTGGATCCCGGGACTAGCGTCTACGAGCAGTACTTC
d_call: NA; clone_size: NA; v_call: TRBV19; j_call: TRBJ2-1; cdr3_aa: CASTRSRGSSYNEQFF; cdr3_nt: TGTGCCAGTACCCGAAGCCGGGGGAGCTCCTACAATGAGCAGTTCTTC
d_call: TRBD1; clone_size: NA; v_call: TRBV25-1; j_call: TRBJ1-2; cdr3_aa: CASSGGQGARGYTF; cdr3_nt: TGTGCCAGCAGTGGGGGACAGGGGGCGCGTGGCTACACCTTC
d_call: TRBD1; clone_size: NA; v_call: TRBV7-9; j_call: TRBJ1-1; cdr3_aa: CASSPDRGNTEAFF; cdr3_nt: TGTGCCAGCAGCCCCGACAGGGGGAACACTGAAGCTTTCTTT
d_call: NA; clone_size: NA; v_call: TRBV2; j_call: TRBJ1-6; cdr3_aa: CASSPDRNYNSPLHF; cdr3_nt: TGTGCCAGCAGTCCGGACAGAAACTATAATTCACCCCTCCACTTT
d_call: TRBD1; clone_size: NA; v_call: TRBV19; j_call: TRBJ2-7; cdr3_aa: CASNTGTGGQRGSYEQYF; cdr3_nt: TGTGCCAGTAATACCGGGACAGGAGGCCAGAGGGGCTCCTACGAGCAGTACTTC
d_call: NA; clone_size: NA; v_call: TRBV5-6; j_call: TRBJ1-4; cdr3_aa: CASSLAVAEATNEKLFF; cdr3_nt: TGTGCCAGCAGCTTGGCCGTGGCAGAAGCAACTAATGAAAAACTGTTTTTT
d_call: NA; clone_size: NA; v_call: TRBV2; j_call: TRBJ1-1; cdr3_aa: CASTEEGLGFTEAFF; cdr3_nt: TGTGCCAGCACCGAGGAGGGTTTGGGGTTCACTGAAGCTTTCTTT
d_call: NA; clone_size: NA; v_call: TRBV9; j_call: TRBJ2-2; cdr3_aa: CASSVAPSWDTGELFF; cdr3_nt: TGTGCCAGCAGCGTAGCTCCTAGCTGGGACACCGGGGAGCTGTTTTTT
d_call: NA; clone_size: NA; v_call: TRBV7-8; j_call: TRBJ1-2; cdr3_aa: CASSLGGGYTF; cdr3_nt: TGTGCCAGCAGCCTCGGTGGTGGCTACACCTTC
d_call: NA; clone_size: NA; v_call: TRBV5-4; j_call: TRBJ2-7; cdr3_aa: CASSPWTASSYEQYF; cdr3_nt: TGTGCCAGCAGCCCCTGGACAGCCAGCTCCTACGAGCAGTACTTC
d_call: NA; clone_size: few; v_call: TRBV10-3; j_call: TRBJ1-1; cdr3_aa: CAAFRWGPSTEAFF; cdr3_nt: TGTGCCGCCTTTCGCTGGGGGCCAAGCACTGAAGCTTTCTTT
d_call: NA; clone_size: NA; v_call: TRBV3-1/TRBV3-2; j_call: TRBJ2-1; cdr3_aa: CASSQVQLSYNEQFF; cdr3_nt: TGTGCCAGCAGCCAAGTCCAGTTGTCCTACAATGAGCAGTTCTTC
d_call: TRBD1; clone_size: NA; v_call: TRBV5-6; j_call: TRBJ1-4; cdr3_aa: CASSFFDRVINEKLFF; cdr3_nt: TGTGCCAGCAGCTTCTTTGACAGGGTGATAAATGAAAAACTGTTTTTT
d_call: TRBD2; clone_size: NA; v_call: TRBV7-6; j_call: TRBJ2-7; cdr3_aa: CASSPLKLADNEQYF; cdr3_nt: TGTGCCAGCAGCCCCTTGAAACTAGCGGACAACGAGCAGTACTTC
d_call: TRBD1; clone_size: NA; v_call: TRBV5-6; j_call: TRBJ1-2; cdr3_aa: CASSRDRRNYGYTF; cdr3_nt: TGTGCCAGCAGCCGGGACAGGAGAAACTATGGCTACACCTTC
d_call: NA; clone_size: NA; v_call: TRBV9; j_call: TRBJ1-6; cdr3_aa: CASSVSKGFSPLHF; cdr3_nt: TGTGCCAGCAGCGTCAGTAAGGGGTTCTCACCCCTCCACTTT
d_call: NA; clone_size: NA; v_call: TRBV5-4; j_call: TRBJ1-3; cdr3_aa: CASSLVPSSGNTIYF; cdr3_nt: TGTGCCAGCAGCTTGGTTCCCTCCTCTGGAAACACCATATATTTT
d_call: TRBD1; clone_size: NA; v_call: TRBV28; j_call: TRBJ1-4; cdr3_aa: CASSTTRDRGREKLFF; cdr3_nt: TGTGCCAGCAGCACTACCCGGGACAGGGGACGAGAAAAACTGTTTTTT
d_call: NA; clone_size: NA; v_call: TRBV12-5; j_call: TRBJ2-1; cdr3_aa: CASGLAYRSSYNEQFF; cdr3_nt: TGTGCTAGTGGTTTGGCCTACAGGAGCTCCTACAATGAGCAGTTCTTC
d_call: NA; clone_size: NA; v_call: TRBV5-4; j_call: TRBJ1-2; cdr3_aa: CASSVTPPTGYTF; cdr3_nt: TGTGCCAGCAGCGTCACCCCGCCTACGGGCTACACCTTC
d_call: TRBD2; clone_size: NA; v_call: TRBV18; j_call: TRBJ2-1; cdr3_aa: CASSPGLVSYNEQFF; cdr3_nt: TGTGCCAGCTCACCGGGACTAGTATCCTACAATGAGCAGTTCTTC
d_call: NA; clone_size: once; v_call: TRBV6-5; j_call: TRBJ1-2; cdr3_aa: CASSWDTYGYTF; cdr3_nt: TGTGCCAGCAGTTGGGACACCTATGGCTACACCTTC
d_call: NA; clone_size: NA; v_call: TRBV6-5; j_call: TRBJ1-1; cdr3_aa: CASSYQEGTNEAFF; cdr3_nt: TGTGCCAGCAGTTACCAAGAAGGGACTAATGAAGCTTTCTTT
d_call: TRBD1; clone_size: NA; v_call: TRBV6-5; j_call: TRBJ1-1; cdr3_aa: CASRDRGLGTEAFF; cdr3_nt: TGTGCCAGCAGAGACAGGGGTTTGGGCACTGAAGCTTTCTTT
d_call: NA; clone_size: NA; v_call: TRBV28; j_call: TRBJ1-5; cdr3_aa: CASSSAPRQATNQPQHF; cdr3_nt: TGTGCCAGCAGTTCCGCACCCCGACAGGCTACCAATCAGCCCCAGCATTTT
d_call: TRBD1; clone_size: NA; v_call: TRBV18; j_call: TRBJ2-7; cdr3_aa: CASSPDRGAYEQYF; cdr3_nt: TGTGCCAGCTCACCGGACAGGGGGGCCTACGAGCAGTACTTC
d_call: TRBD1; clone_size: NA; v_call: TRBV7-9; j_call: TRBJ1-4; cdr3_aa: CASSVTGESNEKLFF; cdr3_nt: TGTGCCAGCAGCGTAACAGGGGAGTCTAATGAAAAACTGTTTTTT